This T cell receptor beta chain is from a study of lymphopenia after photon versus proton radiotherapy (dated by TCRdb to 2018 to 2020). Concerning the study at large: Photon and proton radiation therapy were compared by the study for their immunological effects in patients with gastrointestinal tumors who developed high-grade lymphopenia. A cohort of about 20 patients with gastrointestinal tumors who received either photon or proton therapy and subsequently developed lymphopenia was included. The goal of the study was to describe how the two radiation modalities differ in their effects on the immune system.

On this clone: Its cognate antigen has yet to be identified. The input lacks base qualities; no much larger clone sits a single base away.

Beyond this particular receptor, the publication reports: Relative stability during treatment was observed in proton-treated patients, whereas loss of naive T cells and TCR diversity and gain of effector/memory populations were observed in photon-treated patients. After the lymphocyte count nadir, repertoires from photon-treated patients showed oligoclonal expansion, particularly of CD8+ Temra cells, and this expansion drove the decline in diversity. The survival association was assessed only in patients who died, and better survival with proton therapy was presented by the authors as a possibility rather than a demonstrated result. Among patients across the cohort who died, overall survival time showed an inverse correlation with a larger post-nadir drop in TCR diversity.

Including the terminal cysteine and phenylalanine, the CDR3 comprises 15 residues. Only the CDR3 DNA stays, 45 bases, in frame from base 1. V loses 6 bases, J loses 0 bases, and the germline ends lie 14 bases apart. The germline V gene gives CDR1 as MDHEN and CDR2 as SYDVKM. The library was prepared using the immunoSEQ multiplex PCR assay. T cell repertoires were profiled with deep sequencing of rearranged TCR beta loci together with multiparametric flow cytometry. Here the immuneACCESS table is served through TCRdb, limited to in-frame sequences with V and J called. Missing clones are a known gap in these copies; in checked studies unresolved V genes cover under half, and the rest lacks a known reason. The sample table lists 55,000 to 70,000 clones, about 90% of them with a count of one. The ten biggest clones cover about 2.2% of the sample.

The specimen comprised peripheral blood, sampled from a patient treated with photon-based radiotherapy. Recombination connected TRBV28 to TRBJ1-1, with the D gene uncertain. This sequence was found in a woman aged 40 to 50 with cholangiocarcinoma. The CDR3 protein: CASSTPSRMNTEAFF. The sequenced DNA: TGTGCCAGCAGCACCCCAAGCAGAATGAACACTGAAGCTTTCTTT.